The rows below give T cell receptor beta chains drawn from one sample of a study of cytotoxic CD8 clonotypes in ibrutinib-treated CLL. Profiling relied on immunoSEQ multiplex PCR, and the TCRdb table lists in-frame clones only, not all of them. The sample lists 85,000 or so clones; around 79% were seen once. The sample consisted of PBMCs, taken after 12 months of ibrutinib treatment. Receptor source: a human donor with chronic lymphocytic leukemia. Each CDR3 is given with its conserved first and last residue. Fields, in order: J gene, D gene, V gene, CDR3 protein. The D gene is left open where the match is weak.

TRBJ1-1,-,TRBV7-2,CASSPYDRWSEAFF
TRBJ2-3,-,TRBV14,CASSQVVGTDTQYF
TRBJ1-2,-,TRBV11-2,CASSLVGGSRYGYTF
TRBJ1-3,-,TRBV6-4,CASPLRGSPVGNTIYF
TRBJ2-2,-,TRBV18,CASSPRRGQGTGELFF
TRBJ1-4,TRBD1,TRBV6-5,CASSTPGQSNEKLFF
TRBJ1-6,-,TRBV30,CAWSVVGWNSPLHF
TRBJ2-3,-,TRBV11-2,CASSLRADTQYF
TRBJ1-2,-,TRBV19,CASSSPWGSNYGYTF
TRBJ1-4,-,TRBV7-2,CASSPREGEKLFF
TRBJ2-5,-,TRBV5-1,CASRTGGPGETQYF
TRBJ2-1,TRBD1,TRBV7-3,CASSKGAGSPNEQFF
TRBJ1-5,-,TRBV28,CASSLGSSNQPQHF
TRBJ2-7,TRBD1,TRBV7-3,CASSFTTGGIYEQYF
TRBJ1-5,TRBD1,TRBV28,CASTPGQGVDSNQPQHF
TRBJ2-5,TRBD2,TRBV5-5,CASSPTGGEETQYF
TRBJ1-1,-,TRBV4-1,CASSQGFTGNTEAFF
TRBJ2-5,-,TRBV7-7,CASSPSSGGETQYF
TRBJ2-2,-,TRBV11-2,CASSLDTLSGRATGELFF
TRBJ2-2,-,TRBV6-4,CASSEAPGAAGELFF
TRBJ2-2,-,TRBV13,CASSPWAGELFF
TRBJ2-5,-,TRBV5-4,CASSFGGAGETQYF
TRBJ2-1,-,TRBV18,CASSRAGLGNEQFF
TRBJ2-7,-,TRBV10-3,CAISGQQEYEQYF
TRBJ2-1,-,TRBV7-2,CASSLSGGPNEQFF
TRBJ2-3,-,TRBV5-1,CASKTYSADTQYF
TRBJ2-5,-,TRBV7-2,CASSLTSFGTQYF